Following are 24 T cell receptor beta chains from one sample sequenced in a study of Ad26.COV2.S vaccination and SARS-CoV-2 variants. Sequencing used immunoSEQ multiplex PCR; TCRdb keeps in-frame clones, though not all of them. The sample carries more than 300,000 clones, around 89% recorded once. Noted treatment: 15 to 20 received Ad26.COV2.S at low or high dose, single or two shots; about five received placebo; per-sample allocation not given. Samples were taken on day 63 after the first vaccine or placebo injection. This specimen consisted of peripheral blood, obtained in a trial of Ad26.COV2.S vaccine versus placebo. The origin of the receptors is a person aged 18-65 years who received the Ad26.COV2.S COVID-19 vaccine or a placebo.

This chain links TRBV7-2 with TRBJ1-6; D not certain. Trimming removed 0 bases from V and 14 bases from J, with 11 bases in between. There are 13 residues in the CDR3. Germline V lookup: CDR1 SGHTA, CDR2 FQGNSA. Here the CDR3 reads CASSLAATPSLHF. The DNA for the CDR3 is TGTGCCAGCAGCTTAGCAGCTACCCCCTCCCTCCACTTT. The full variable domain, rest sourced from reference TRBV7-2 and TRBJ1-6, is GAGVSQSPSNKVTEKGKDVELRCDPISGHTALYWYRQSLGQGLEFLIYFQGNSAPDKSGLPSDRFSAERTGGSVSTLTIQRTQQEDSAVYLCASSLAATPSLHFGNGTRLTVT.

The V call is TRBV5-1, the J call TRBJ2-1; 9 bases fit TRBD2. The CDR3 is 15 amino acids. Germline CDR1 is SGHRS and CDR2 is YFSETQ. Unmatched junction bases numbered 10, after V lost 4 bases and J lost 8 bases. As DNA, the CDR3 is TGCGCCAGCAGCCGTAAACTAGCGGGTAACCATGAGCAGTTCTTC. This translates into CASSRKLAGNHEQFF.

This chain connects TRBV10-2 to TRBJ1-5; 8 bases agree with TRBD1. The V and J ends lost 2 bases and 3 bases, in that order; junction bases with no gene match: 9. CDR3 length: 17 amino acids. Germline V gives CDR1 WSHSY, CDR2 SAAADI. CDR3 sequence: CASSEAGRGRSNQPQHF. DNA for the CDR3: TGCGCCAGCAGTGAGGCCGGCAGGGGGCGATCCAATCAGCCCCAGCATTTT.

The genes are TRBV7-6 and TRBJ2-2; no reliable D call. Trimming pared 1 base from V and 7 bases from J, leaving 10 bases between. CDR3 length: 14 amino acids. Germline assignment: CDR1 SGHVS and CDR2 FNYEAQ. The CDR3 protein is CASSLVPENGELFF. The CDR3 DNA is TGTGCCAGCAGCTTAGTACCGGAAAACGGGGAGCTGTTTTTT.

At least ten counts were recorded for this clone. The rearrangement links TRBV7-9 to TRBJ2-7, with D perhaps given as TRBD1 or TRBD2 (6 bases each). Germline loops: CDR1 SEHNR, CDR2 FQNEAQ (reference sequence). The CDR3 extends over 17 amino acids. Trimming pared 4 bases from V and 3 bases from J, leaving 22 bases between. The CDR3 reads CASSSGGGWYGDYEQYF. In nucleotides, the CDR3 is TGTGCCAGCAGCTCTGGAGGGGGGTGGTATGGTGACTACGAGCAGTACTTC.

In nucleotides, the CDR3 is TGTGCCATTCGACAGGGGAACACAGATACGCAGTATTTT. Residues: CAIRQGNTDTQYF. The gene calls are TRBV12-3 or TRBV12-4 and TRBJ2-3, with 8 bases identical to TRBD1. CDR3 size: 13 residues. Trimming cost V 10 bases and J 2 bases; bases outside gene matches: 5.

As DNA, the CDR3 is TGTGCCAGCACGCCAGACGGTAGCAATCAGCCCCAGCATTTT. Translating gives CASTPDGSNQPQHF. This chain links TRBV9 with TRBJ1-5; D is ambiguous. Germline lookup yields CDR1 SGDLS and CDR2 YYNGEE. V was clipped by 6 bases and J by 0 bases, with 10 bases between them. This CDR3 is 14 amino acids long.

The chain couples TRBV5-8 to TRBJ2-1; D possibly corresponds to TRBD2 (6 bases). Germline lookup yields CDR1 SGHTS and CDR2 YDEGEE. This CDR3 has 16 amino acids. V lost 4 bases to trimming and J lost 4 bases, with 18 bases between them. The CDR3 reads CASSGGTLHSYNEQFF. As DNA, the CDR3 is TGTGCCAGCAGCGGCGGGACCCTACACAGTTACAATGAGCAGTTCTTC.

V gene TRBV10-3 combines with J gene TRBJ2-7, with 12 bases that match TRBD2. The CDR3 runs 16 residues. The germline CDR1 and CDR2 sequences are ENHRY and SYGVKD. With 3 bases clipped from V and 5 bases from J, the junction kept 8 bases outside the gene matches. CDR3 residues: CAISEGLAGGNHEQYF. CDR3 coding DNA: TGTGCCATCAGTGAAGGGCTAGCGGGAGGGAACCACGAGCAGTACTTC.

The CDR3, as DNA: TGTGCCAGCAGTTCCCAACCGGGTAACTATGGCTACACCTTC. It is translated as CASSSQPGNYGYTF. The chain links TRBV6-4 to TRBJ1-2; D is uncertain. Trimming took 5 bases from V and 1 from J, leaving 11 bases between them. Germline lookup yields CDR1 MRHNA and CDR2 SNTAGT. The CDR3 spans 14 residues.

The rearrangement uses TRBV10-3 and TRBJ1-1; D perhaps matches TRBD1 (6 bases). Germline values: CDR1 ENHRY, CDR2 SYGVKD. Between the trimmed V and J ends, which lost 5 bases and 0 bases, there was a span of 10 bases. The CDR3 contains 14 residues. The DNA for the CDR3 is TGTGCCATCAGTTCCGGGACAATGAACACTGAAGCTTTCTTT. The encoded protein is CAISSGTMNTEAFF.

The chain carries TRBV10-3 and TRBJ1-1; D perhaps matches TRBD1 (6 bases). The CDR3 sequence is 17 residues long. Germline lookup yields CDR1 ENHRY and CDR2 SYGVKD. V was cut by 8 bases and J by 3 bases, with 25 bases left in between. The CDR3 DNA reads TGTGCCATCCGCCAAGGGGGTGGGAGGGGGTCTTACACTGAAGCTTTCTTT. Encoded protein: CAIRQGGGRGSYTEAFF.

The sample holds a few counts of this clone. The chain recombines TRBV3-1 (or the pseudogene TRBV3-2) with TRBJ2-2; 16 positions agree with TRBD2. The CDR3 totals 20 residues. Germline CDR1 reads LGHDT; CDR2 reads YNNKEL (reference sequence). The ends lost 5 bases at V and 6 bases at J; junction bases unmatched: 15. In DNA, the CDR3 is TGTGCCAGCAGCTCAATGGGTGAAGCGGGACTAGCGGGAGGGCCCGGGGAGCTGTTTTTT. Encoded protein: CASSSMGEAGLAGGPGELFF.

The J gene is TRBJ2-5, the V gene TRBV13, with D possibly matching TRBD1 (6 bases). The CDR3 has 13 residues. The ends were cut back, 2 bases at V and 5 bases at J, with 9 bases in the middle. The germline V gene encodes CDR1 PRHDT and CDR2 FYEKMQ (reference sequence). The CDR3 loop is CASSLLGGETQYF. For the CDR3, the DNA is TGTGCCAGCAGCTTACTAGGGGGTGAGACCCAGTACTTC.

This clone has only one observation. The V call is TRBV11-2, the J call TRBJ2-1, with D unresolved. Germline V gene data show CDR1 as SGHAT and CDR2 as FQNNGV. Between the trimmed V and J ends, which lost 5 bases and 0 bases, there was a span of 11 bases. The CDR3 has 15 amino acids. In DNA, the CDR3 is TGTGCCAGCAGCCGGAACCCTAGCTCCTACAATGAGCAGTTCTTC. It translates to CASSRNPSSYNEQFF.

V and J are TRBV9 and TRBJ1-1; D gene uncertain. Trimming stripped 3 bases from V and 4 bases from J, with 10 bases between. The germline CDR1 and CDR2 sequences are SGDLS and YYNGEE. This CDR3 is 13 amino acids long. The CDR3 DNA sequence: TGTGCCAGCAGCGGTACCCCTGGCACTGAAGCTTTCTTT. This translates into CASSGTPGTEAFF.

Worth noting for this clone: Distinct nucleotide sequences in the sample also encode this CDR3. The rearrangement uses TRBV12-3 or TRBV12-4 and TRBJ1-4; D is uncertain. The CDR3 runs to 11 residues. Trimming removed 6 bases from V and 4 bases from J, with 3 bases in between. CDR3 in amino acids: CASSLNEKLFF. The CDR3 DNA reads TGTGCCAGCAGCCTTAATGAAAAACTGTTTTTT.

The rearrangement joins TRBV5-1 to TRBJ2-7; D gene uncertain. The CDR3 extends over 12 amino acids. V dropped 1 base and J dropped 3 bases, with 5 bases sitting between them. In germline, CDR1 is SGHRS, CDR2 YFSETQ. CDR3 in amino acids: CASSLPGYEQYF. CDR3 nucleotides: TGCGCCAGCAGCTTGCCAGGCTACGAGCAGTACTTC.

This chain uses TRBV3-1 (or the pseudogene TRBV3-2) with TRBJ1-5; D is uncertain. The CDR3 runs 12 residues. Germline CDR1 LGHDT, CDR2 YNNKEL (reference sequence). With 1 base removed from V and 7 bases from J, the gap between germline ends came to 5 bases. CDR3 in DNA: TGTGCCAGCAGCCAAGGGCAGCAGCCCCAGCATTTT. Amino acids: CASSQGQQPQHF.

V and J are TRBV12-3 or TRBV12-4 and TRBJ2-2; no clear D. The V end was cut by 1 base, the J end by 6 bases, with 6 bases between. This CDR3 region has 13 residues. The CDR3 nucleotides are TGTGCCAGCAGTTTAGGGTATGCCGGGGAGCTGTTTTTT. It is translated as CASSLGYAGELFF.

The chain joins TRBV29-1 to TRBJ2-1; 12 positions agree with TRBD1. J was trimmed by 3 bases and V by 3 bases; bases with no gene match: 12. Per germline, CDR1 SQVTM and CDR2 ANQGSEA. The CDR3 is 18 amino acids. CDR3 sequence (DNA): TGCAGCGTTGAGGGTTTAGGGACAGGGGGCTTAGTCTACAATGAGCAGTTCTTC. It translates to CSVEGLGTGGLVYNEQFF.

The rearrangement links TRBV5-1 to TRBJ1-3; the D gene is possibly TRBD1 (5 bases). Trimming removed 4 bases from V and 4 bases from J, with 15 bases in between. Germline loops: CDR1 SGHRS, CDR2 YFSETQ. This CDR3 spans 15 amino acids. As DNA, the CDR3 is TGCGCCAGCAGCCTCGACAGTAGCGAAGGAAACACCATATATTTT. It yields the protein CASSLDSSEGNTIYF.

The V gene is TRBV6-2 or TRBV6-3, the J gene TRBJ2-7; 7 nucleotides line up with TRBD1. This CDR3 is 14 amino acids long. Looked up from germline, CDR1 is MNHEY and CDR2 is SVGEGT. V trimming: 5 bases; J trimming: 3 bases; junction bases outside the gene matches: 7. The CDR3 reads CASSRRDSLYEQYF. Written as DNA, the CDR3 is TGTGCCAGCAGTCGACGGGACAGCCTCTACGAGCAGTACTTC.

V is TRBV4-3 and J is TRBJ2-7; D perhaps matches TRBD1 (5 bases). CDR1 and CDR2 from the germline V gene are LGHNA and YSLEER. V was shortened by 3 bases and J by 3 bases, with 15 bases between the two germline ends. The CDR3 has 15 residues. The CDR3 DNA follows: TGCGCCAGCAGCCATACTTACAGGTCCAACTACGAGCAGTACTTC. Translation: CASSHTYRSNYEQYF.